These T cell receptor beta chains were read from a single sample in a study of cytomegalovirus exposure and HLA in healthy donors. The table came from immunoSEQ multiplex PCR; TCRdb's copy has only in-frame clones and leaves some out. The clone table shows roughly 200,000 clones, with the ten largest holding about 1%. The sample comprised PBMCs. The receptor source for this set is a girl aged 2 to 9 in good health and CMV-seropositive. CDR3s include the opening cysteine and the closing phenylalanine or tryptophan. The D gene is left open where the match is weak.

-,TRBV28,TRBJ1-1,CASSLTGRGTEAFF,TGTGCCAGCAGTTTGACAGGACGAGGCACTGAAGCTTTCTTT
TRBD2,TRBV6-6,TRBJ2-1,CASSPPGAGRSNEQFF,TGTGCCAGCAGTCCACCGGGTGCCGGGAGGAGCAATGAGCAGTTCTTC
TRBD2,TRBV7-7,TRBJ2-2,CASSLASSGSAGELFF,TGTGCTAGCAGCTTAGCTTCTAGCGGGAGTGCCGGGGAGCTGTTTTTT
TRBD2,TRBV7-3,TRBJ2-3,CASSEQPGLAGGPLETDTQYF,TGTGCCAGCAGCGAACAACCGGGACTAGCGGGAGGGCCGTTGGAGACAGATACGCAGTATTTT
TRBD2,TRBV7-2,TRBJ2-3,CASSLTGGDTQYF,TGTGCCAGCAGCTTAACGGGAGGAGATACGCAGTATTTT
TRBD1,TRBV14,TRBJ1-2,CASSQFQGGYGYTF,TGTGCCAGCAGCCAATTCCAGGGGGGCTATGGCTACACCTTC
TRBD1,TRBV5-4,TRBJ1-2,CASSLDLGDTGDYGYTF,TGTGCCAGCAGCTTGGACCTGGGGGACACAGGGGACTATGGCTACACCTTC
-,TRBV11-2,TRBJ2-3,CASSLTPTTGDTQYF,TGTGCCAGCAGCCTGACCCCGACGACGGGAGATACGCAGTATTTT
-,TRBV28,TRBJ2-1,CASSTLGGGSDNEQFF,TGTGCCAGCAGCACTTTAGGAGGAGGATCCGACAATGAGCAGTTCTTC
-,TRBV5-1,TRBJ1-2,CASRQEGSGYTF,TGCGCCAGCAGGCAGGAGGGGAGTGGCTACACCTTC
TRBD1,TRBV6-1,TRBJ1-4,CASSVVPGGEKLFF,TGTGCCAGCAGTGTCGTCCCAGGGGGTGAAAAACTGTTTTTT
TRBD2,TRBV27,TRBJ2-1,CASSLRPSGRTNEQFF,TGTGCCAGCAGTTTACGCCCTAGCGGGAGAACGAATGAGCAGTTCTTC
-,TRBV28,TRBJ1-4,CASSRSGYEKLFF,TGTGCCAGCAGTCGATCAGGATATGAAAAACTGTTTTTT
-,TRBV6-5,TRBJ1-5,CASSGHQKNQPQHF,TGTGCCAGCTCAGGTCATCAAAAGAATCAGCCCCAGCATTTT
TRBD1,TRBV6-1,TRBJ2-7,CASRDRDRGYEQYF,TGTGCCAGTAGAGACCGGGACAGGGGCTACGAGCAGTACTTC
-,TRBV28,TRBJ2-1,CATLEGAKFLEQFF,TGTGCCACCTTGGAGGGGGCGAAATTTTTGGAGCAGTTCTTC
TRBD1,TRBV25-1,TRBJ1-2,CASSETQGGYGYTF,TGTGCCAGCAGTGAAACCCAGGGGGGCTATGGCTACACCTTC
-,TRBV5-1,TRBJ2-1,CASSLGEEGEQFF,TGCGCCAGCAGCTTAGGCGAGGAGGGTGAGCAGTTCTTC
-,TRBV28,TRBJ2-7,CASRSQGSYEQYF,TGTGCCAGCAGGTCCCAGGGGTCCTACGAGCAGTACTTC
-,TRBV29-1,TRBJ2-7,CSVAISALAGANYEQYF,TGCAGCGTTGCTATATCCGCCCTCGCAGGTGCGAACTACGAGCAGTACTTC
TRBD2,TRBV7-9,TRBJ2-2,CATAARGVYETSVAGELFF,TGTGCAACCGCCGCCAGGGGTGTTTATGAGACTAGCGTTGCCGGGGAGCTGTTTTTT
TRBD2,TRBV10-1,TRBJ2-3,CASSATGREKVGDTQYF,TGCGCCAGCAGTGCAACCGGGCGGGAGAAGGTAGGAGATACGCAGTATTTT
TRBD2,TRBV7-3,TRBJ2-1,CASSREGGTWNEQFF,TGTGCCAGCAGCCGGGAGGGGGGGACCTGGAATGAGCAGTTCTTC
-,TRBV6-5,TRBJ2-4,CASSYRDIQYF,TGTGCCAGCAGTTACCGGGACATTCAGTACTTC
-,TRBV28,TRBJ1-1,CASSSPISAEAFF,TGTGCCAGCAGTTCCCCTATCTCCGCTGAAGCTTTCTTT
TRBD2,TRBV5-1,TRBJ2-5,CASRRTSGSLETQYF,TGCGCCAGCCGACGGACTAGCGGGAGTCTTGAGACCCAGTACTTC
-,TRBV9,TRBJ1-4,CASSPLGATNEKLFF,TGTGCCAGCAGCCCCCTAGGGGCGACTAATGAAAAACTGTTTTTT
-,TRBV2,TRBJ2-2,CASSGGGLAGTGELFF,TGTGCCAGCAGTGGAGGGGGTCTAGCCGGCACCGGGGAGCTGTTTTTT
-,TRBV11-2,TRBJ2-5,CASSVRLGETQYF,TGTGCCAGCAGCGTAAGACTAGGCGAGACCCAGTACTTC
-,TRBV10-3,TRBJ2-3,CATVAREDGDTQYF,TGTGCCACCGTGGCGCGGGAAGATGGAGATACGCAGTATTTT
TRBD1,TRBV19,TRBJ1-1,CASSQTGPMGAFF,TGTGCCAGTAGTCAGACAGGGCCGATGGGGGCTTTCTTT
-,TRBV28,TRBJ1-1,CASSLTRAPLNTEAFF,TGTGCCAGCAGTTTAACGCGGGCCCCACTCAATACTGAAGCTTTCTTT
TRBD2,TRBV11-2,TRBJ2-1,CASSLGTSAYNEQFF,TGTGCCAGCAGCTTAGGGACTAGCGCCTACAATGAGCAGTTCTTC
-,TRBV11-2,TRBJ2-1,CASSLDLSERSYNEQFF,TGTGCCAGCAGCTTAGATCTATCCGAGCGGAGTTACAATGAGCAGTTCTTC
-,TRBV5-1,TRBJ1-2,CASSLGGLDGYTF,TGCGCCAGCAGCTTGGGGGGGCTCGATGGCTACACCTTC
TRBD2,TRBV28,TRBJ2-7,CASSLGTSGRAEYF,TGTGCCAGCAGTTTGGGGACTAGCGGGAGGGCCGAGTACTTC
-,TRBV27,TRBJ2-2,CASSSPAGAGELFF,TGTGCCAGCAGTTCCCCCGCCGGGGCCGGGGAGCTGTTTTTT
-,TRBV5-5,TRBJ1-4,CASSVPGKGPREKLFF,TGTGCCAGCAGCGTACCAGGCAAGGGGCCACGTGAAAAACTGTTTTTT
-,TRBV5-4,TRBJ2-7,CASSLAGTGTGYEQYF,TGTGCCAGCAGCTTGGCGGGCACAGGGACCGGCTACGAGCAGTACTTC
-,TRBV11-2,TRBJ2-2,CASSASRGAGGELFF,TGTGCCAGCAGCGCCAGTCGGGGGGCCGGCGGGGAGCTGTTTTTT
TRBD1,TRBV27,TRBJ2-3,CASSSARTGRLADTQYF,TGTGCCAGCAGTTCGGCCAGGACAGGGAGACTGGCAGATACGCAGTATTTT
TRBD1,TRBV7-9,TRBJ2-1,CASSGDRVANEQFF,TGTGCCAGCAGCGGCGACAGGGTGGCCAATGAGCAGTTCTTC
TRBD2,TRBV2,TRBJ2-3,CASSRTSGRTTDTQYF,TGTGCCAGCAGTCGTACTAGCGGGAGGACCACAGATACGCAGTATTTT